This T cell receptor (beta chain) emerged from a study of T cells in localized non-small cell lung cancer. Study results and limitations: Median around 62 top-100 tumor clones were shared with paired adjacent lung. Uninvolved adjacent lung had higher T cell clonality than tumor and all other tissues.

The method was immunoSEQ multiplex PCR; TCRdb's version includes in-frame clones alone and lacks a portion of them. This sample has approximately 72,000 clones, with around four fifths found just once. This CDR3 is built from 17 residues. A note on this clone: What it binds is not known.

The sample was peripheral blood, taken before any cancer treatment. The gene calls are TRBV21-1 and TRBJ2-1; TRBD2, the table's D call, lacks a check against the DNA. TRBV21-1 has pseudogene status. This clonotype was obtained from a female donor of 60 years or more with stage I lung adenocarcinoma. CDR3 nucleotide sequence: TGTGCCAGCAGCACAAAACGGGGGGCTTACTCCTACAATGAGCAGTTCTTC. Protein sequence: CASSTKRGAYSYNEQFF.